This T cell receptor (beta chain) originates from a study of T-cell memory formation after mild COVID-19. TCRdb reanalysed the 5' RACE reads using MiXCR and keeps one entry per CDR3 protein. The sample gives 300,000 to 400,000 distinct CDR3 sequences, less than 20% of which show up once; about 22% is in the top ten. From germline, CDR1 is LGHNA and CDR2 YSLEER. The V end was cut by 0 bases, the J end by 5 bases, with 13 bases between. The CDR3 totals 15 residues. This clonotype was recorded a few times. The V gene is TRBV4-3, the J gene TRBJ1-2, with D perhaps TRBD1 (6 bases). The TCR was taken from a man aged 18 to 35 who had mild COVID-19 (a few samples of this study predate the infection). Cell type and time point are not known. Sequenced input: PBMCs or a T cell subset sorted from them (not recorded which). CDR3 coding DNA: TGCGCCAGCAGCCAAGATTCAGGGGTCGGTTATGGCTACACCTTC. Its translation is CASSQDSGVGYGYTF.